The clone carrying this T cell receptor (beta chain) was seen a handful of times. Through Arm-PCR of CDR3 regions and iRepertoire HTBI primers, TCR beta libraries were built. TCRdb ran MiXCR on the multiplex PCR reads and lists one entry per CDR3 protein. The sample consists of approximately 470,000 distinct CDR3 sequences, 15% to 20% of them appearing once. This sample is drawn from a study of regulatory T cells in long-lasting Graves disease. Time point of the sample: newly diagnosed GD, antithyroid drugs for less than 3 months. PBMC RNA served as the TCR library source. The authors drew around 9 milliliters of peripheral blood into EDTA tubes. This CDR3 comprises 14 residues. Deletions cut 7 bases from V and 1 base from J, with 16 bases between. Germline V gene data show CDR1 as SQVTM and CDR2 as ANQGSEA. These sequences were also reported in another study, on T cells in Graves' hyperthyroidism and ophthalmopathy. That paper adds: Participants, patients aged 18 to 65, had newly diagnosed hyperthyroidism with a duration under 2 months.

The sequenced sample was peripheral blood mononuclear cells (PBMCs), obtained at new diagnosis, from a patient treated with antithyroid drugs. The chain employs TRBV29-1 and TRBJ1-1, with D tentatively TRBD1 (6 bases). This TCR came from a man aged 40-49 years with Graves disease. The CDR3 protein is CSARHRAPNTEAFF. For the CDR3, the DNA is TGCAGCGCCCGCCACAGGGCCCCGAACACTGAAGCTTTCTTT.